The sequence of this T cell receptor beta chain was determined in a study of blood T cell repertoires in COVID-19. Produced via immunoSEQ multiplex PCR; TCRdb's table is partial and in-frame only. In the table there are 200,000 to 300,000 clones, 80% to 90% of which are singletons. CDR1 is SGHTA and CDR2 is FQGTGA in the germline V gene. V lost 2 bases and J 4 bases, leaving 8 bases between the germline ends. The CDR3 loop spans 14 amino acids. Specimen: PBMCs or T cells enriched from blood (not recorded which). The TCR originated in a woman between 40 and 50 years old who had been exposed to COVID-19. V and J are TRBV7-3 and TRBJ2-2; possible D gene TRBD1, 6 bases. The CDR3 spells CASSLQGSTGELFF. CDR3 in DNA: TGTGCCAGCAGCTTACAGGGGAGCACCGGGGAGCTGTTTTTT. The entire variable domain, with the rest obtained from reference TRBV7-3 and TRBJ2-2, is as follows: GAGVSQTPSNKVTEKGKYVELRCDPISGHTALYWYRQSLGQGPEFLIYFQGTGAADDSGLPNDRFFAVRPEGSVSTLKIQRTERGDSAVYLCASSLQGSTGELFFGEGSRLTVL.